The T cell receptor (beta chain) described here comes from a study of blood T cell repertoires in COVID-19. Sequenced by immunoSEQ multiplex PCR; TCRdb stores in-frame clones only, minus some. The sample holds approximately 290,000 clones, 75% to 90% seen once. The germline gives CDR1 SGHRS, CDR2 YFSETQ. This CDR3 is 15 amino acids long. After removal of 3 bases from V and 2 bases from J, the junction contained 2 bases not matched to a gene. Source material: PBMCs or T cells enriched from blood (not recorded which). The genes are TRBV5-1 and TRBJ2-1, with 10 positions matching TRBD2. This TCR derives from a woman under 40 who had recovered from COVID-19. The CDR3 DNA sequence: TGCGCCAGCAGCTCCGGGACTAGCGCCTACAATGAGCAGTTCTTC. The encoded protein is CASSSGTSAYNEQFF.